These T cell receptor beta chains were read from a single sample in a study of blood T cell repertoires in COVID-19. Method: immunoSEQ multiplex PCR; TCRdb's copy keeps in-frame clones and lacks some. The table lists 90,000 to 110,000 clones, about 78% of them singletons, with 4% to 5.5% in the top ten. Sequencing was performed on peripheral blood. Receptors originate from a human donor in a cohort sampled during active or convalescent COVID-19. Both conserved end residues are part of each CDR3. Fields, in order: J gene, clone size, D gene, V gene, CDR3 DNA, CDR3 protein. A D gene is named only where the DNA matches it firmly. Expanded clones are given a class, and other clones once, few, many or no size at all.

TRBJ2-7 | . | TRBD2 | TRBV7-3 | TGTGCCAGCAGCCCCGGCGGGGGGGACACTGCCTACGAGCAGTACTTC | CASSPGGGDTAYEQYF
TRBJ2-1 | once | . | TRBV4-2 | TGTGCCAGCAGCCAAGATCCGGAAGGGGCGGCCTACAATGAGCAGTTCTTC | CASSQDPEGAAYNEQFF
TRBJ2-5 | . | . | TRBV27 | TGTGCCAGAAACCCTTCGCCCCTTACACCAGAGACCCAGTACTTC | CARNPSPLTPETQYF
TRBJ1-5 | . | . | TRBV5-1 | TGCGCCAGCAGCCCGAGCGGGGGCAATCAGCCCCAGCATTTT | CASSPSGGNQPQHF
TRBJ1-3 | . | . | TRBV28 | TGTGCCAGCAGTGTGATTTTGGGGCGGGGAAACACCATATATTTT | CASSVILGRGNTIYF
TRBJ1-1 | . | TRBD1 | TRBV20-1 | TGCAGTGCTAGTATTGTTACAGGGGGACCGAACACTGAAGCTTTCTTT | CSASIVTGGPNTEAFF
TRBJ1-2 | . | TRBD1 | TRBV6-5 | TGTGCCAGCAGCACAGGGGGGGGCTATGGCTACACCTTC | CASSTGGGYGYTF
TRBJ2-3 | . | TRBD2 | TRBV4-3 | TGCGCCAGCAGCCAAGATAGCGGGAGGGCGTCAGATACGCAGTATTTT | CASSQDSGRASDTQYF
TRBJ2-7 | . | TRBD2 | TRBV5-5 | TGTGCCAGCAGCTTGGTTCCAGCGGGAGCTTACGAGCAGTACTTC | CASSLVPAGAYEQYF
TRBJ2-1 | . | . | TRBV19 | TGTGCCAGTAGTATATTGTCAGGGATGGCTGAGCAGTTCTTC | CASSILSGMAEQFF
TRBJ2-7 | few | . | TRBV11-2 | TGTGCCAGCAGAGCGACGGAGACCTACGAGCAGTACTTC | CASRATETYEQYF
TRBJ2-7 | . | TRBD2 | TRBV18 | TGTGCCACCCGACGGATAGCGGGAGGCTACGAGCAGTACTTC | CATRRIAGGYEQYF
TRBJ2-7 | . | . | TRBV5-1 | TGCGCCAGCAGCTTGTCAGTAACAGGCTACGAGCAGTACTTC | CASSLSVTGYEQYF
TRBJ2-2 | . | . | TRBV4-3 | TGCGCCAGCAGCCAAGATCGAGCAACCCTATTCGGCGGGGAGCTGTTTTTT | CASSQDRATLFGGELFF
TRBJ2-7 | . | TRBD2 | TRBV28 | TGTGCCAGCAGCTTAGCGGGAGGGTATATCTACGAGCAGTACTTC | CASSLAGGYIYEQYF
TRBJ2-5 | . | . | TRBV28 | TGTGCCAGCAGTTTAATAGACCAGGTGGCCCAGTACTTC | CASSLIDQVAQYF
TRBJ1-2 | . | . | TRBV19 | TGTGCCAGTAGTACAACCGGGGGGGGCTCCGGCTATGGCTACACCTTC | CASSTTGGGSGYGYTF
TRBJ1-5 | . | TRBD1 | TRBV10-3 | TGTGCCACCTCGGGACAGGGATCGGATCAGCCCCAGCATTTT | CATSGQGSDQPQHF
TRBJ1-1 | few | . | TRBV29-1 | TGCAGCGTGCGTAAGGGGACTGGCACTGAAGCTTTCTTT | CSVRKGTGTEAFF
TRBJ2-1 | . | TRBD1 | TRBV10-1 | TGCGCCAGCAGTGACCGTAGGGGGCCGAGGGGTGTCGAGCAGTTCTTC | CASSDRRGPRGVEQFF
TRBJ1-1 | . | . | TRBV4-3 | TGCGCCAGCAGCGTTCACACGACACCTTCCCTTGAAGCTTTCTTT | CASSVHTTPSLEAFF
TRBJ1-6 | once | TRBD1 | TRBV5-6 | TGTGCCAGAAGGGGACAGGTACATTCACCCCTCCACTTT | CARRGQVHSPLHF
TRBJ1-2 | . | TRBD1 | TRBV12-5 | TGTGCTAGTGGTTTGGTACAGGGGGCTCCGAGTTATGGCTACACCTTC | CASGLVQGAPSYGYTF
TRBJ2-7 | . | TRBD1 | TRBV27 | TGTGCCAGCAGTTCCGGGACAGTCAAAGGGGAGCAGTACTTC | CASSSGTVKGEQYF
TRBJ1-1 | . | TRBD1 | TRBV7-9 | TGTGCCAGCAGCTCCACCGGACAGGGGAACACTGAAGCTTTCTTT | CASSSTGQGNTEAFF
TRBJ1-2 | . | . | TRBV20-1 | TGCAGTGCTAGAGCGGACTATGGCTACACCTTC | CSARADYGYTF
TRBJ2-1 | . | TRBD2 | TRBV2 | TGTGCCAGCAGTGATACTAGCGGGGGGGTTGATGAGCAGTTCTTC | CASSDTSGGVDEQFF
TRBJ2-5 | . | . | TRBV9 | TGTGCCAGCAGCGTGACACCTAGGGGGGAGACCCAGTACTTC | CASSVTPRGETQYF
TRBJ2-1 | . | . | TRBV7-3 | TGTGCCAGCAGCTTAACGACTAGTAACTACAATGAGCAGTTCTTC | CASSLTTSNYNEQFF
TRBJ2-1 | . | TRBD2 | TRBV19 | TGTGCCAGTACTGGGCTAGCGGGGGGATACAATGAGCAGTTCTTC | CASTGLAGGYNEQFF
TRBJ2-1 | . | . | TRBV7-2 | TGTGCCTTACGTGGGGGCGTTTACAATGAGCAGTTCTTC | CALRGGVYNEQFF
TRBJ1-1 | . | TRBD1 | TRBV29-1 | TGCAGCGTTGATGACAGGGTGAACACTGAAGCTTTCTTT | CSVDDRVNTEAFF
TRBJ2-2 | . | TRBD2 | TRBV5-1 | TGCGCCAGCAGCTTGGAGGAGGCGACTAGCGTCCTTAAAGGCGGGGAGCTGTTTTTT | CASSLEEATSVLKGGELFF
TRBJ2-1 | . | . | TRBV3-1/TRBV3-2 | TGTGCCAGCAGCCGGGGGGGCCTAGGCAATGAGCAGTTCTTC | CASSRGGLGNEQFF
TRBJ2-5 | once | . | TRBV4-3 | TGCGCCAGCAGCTCCGGGACAAATAGGGTAGAGACCCAGTACTTC | CASSSGTNRVETQYF
TRBJ1-1 | . | . | TRBV13 | TGTGCCAGCACCAACACCCGGGAAAGAGGGGGAAACACTGAAGCTTTCTTT | CASTNTRERGGNTEAFF
TRBJ2-5 | . | TRBD2 | TRBV7-2 | TGTGCCAGCAGCTTAGAAGTCCGGACGGGGGGTGAGACCCAGTACTTC | CASSLEVRTGGETQYF
TRBJ2-7 | few | TRBD2 | TRBV18 | TGTGCCAGCTCACCCTCGGGACTATTAAGCTCCTACGAGCAGTACTTC | CASSPSGLLSSYEQYF
TRBJ2-2 | . | . | TRBV7-9 | TGTGCCAGCAGCCCTTTTAGCGGAGGCGGGGAGCTGTTTTTT | CASSPFSGGGELFF
TRBJ1-3 | . | TRBD1 | TRBV2 | TGTGCCAGCAGGCACGGACAGGGACGGAACTCTGGAAACACCATATATTTT | CASRHGQGRNSGNTIYF
TRBJ2-1 | . | . | TRBV7-9 | TGTGCCAGCAGCGATAGATACAATGAGCAGTTCTTC | CASSDRYNEQFF
TRBJ1-3 | . | . | TRBV10-3 | TGTGCCATCAGTGCAGGGCTCACTGGAAACACCATATATTTT | CAISAGLTGNTIYF
TRBJ1-5 | once | . | TRBV27 | TGTGCCAGCGGCTTGGGCGCAGAATATCAGCCCCAGCATTTT | CASGLGAEYQPQHF
TRBJ2-5 | . | TRBD1 | TRBV6-5 | TGTGCCAGCAGCGGACAGGGGTTTAGACAAGAGACCCAGTACTTC | CASSGQGFRQETQYF